This entry lists 12 T cell receptor beta chains sequenced from one sample in a study of blood T cell repertoires in COVID-19 (TCRdb year 2020). The library relied on the immunoSEQ multiplex PCR assay. Held by TCRdb, this immuneACCESS table contains in-frame sequences only and omits some clones. Under half of the omission traces to an unresolved V gene where checked; the cause of the rest is unknown. This sample is represented by 100,000 to 150,000 clones; around three quarters of them were singletons. The top ten constitute about 40% of the sample. Material: peripheral blood. All receptors come from a middle-aged man with active or convalescent COVID-19.

The chain recombines TRBV28 with TRBJ1-2; 7 positions agree with TRBD1. The CDR3 totals 16 residues. V gave up 1 base and J gave up 2 bases; unmatched junction bases: 7. CDR1 and CDR2 (germline): MDHEN, SYDVKM. CDR3 nucleotide sequence: TGTGCCAGCAGTTTATTTTTGGGACAGACGAACTATGGCTACACCTTC. This codes for CASSLFLGQTNYGYTF.

The chain carries TRBV4-1 and TRBJ1-1; TRBD1 matches 8 bases. Germline CDR1 reads MGHRA; CDR2 reads YSYEKL. The CDR3 loop spans 15 amino acids. V trimming: 4 bases; J trimming: 8 bases; junction bases outside the gene matches: 12. CDR3 protein: CASSRETGQGVEAFF. The DNA of the CDR3 is TGCGCCAGCAGCCGAGAAACAGGACAGGGAGTAGAAGCTTTCTTT.

The chain combines TRBV11-3 with TRBJ1-3, with 9 bases lining up with TRBD1. Germline V lookup: CDR1 SGHNT, CDR2 YENEEA. The CDR3 length is 15 residues. V lost 4 bases and J lost 0; bases outside the gene matches: 1. Here the CDR3 DNA reads TGTGCCAGCAGCTCGACAGGGGGCTCTGGAAACACCATATATTTT. Translated, it gives CASSSTGGSGNTIYF.

The rearrangement joins TRBV6-5 to TRBJ1-2; a weak D match, TRBD1 (6 bases). The V and J ends lost 5 bases and 4 bases respectively, with 17 bases between them. Germline-derived CDR1 and CDR2 are MNHEY and SVGAGI. CDR3 length: 15 residues. CDR3 nucleotides: TGTGCCAGCAGTCCTGACAGGAATCGCCTCTATGGCTACACCTTC. Translation: CASSPDRNRLYGYTF.

The genes are TRBV19 and TRBJ1-3; D ambiguous. CDR1 and CDR2 from the germline V gene are LNHDA and SQIVND (reference sequence). The CDR3 consists of 15 residues. V was shortened by 3 bases and J by 4 bases, with 13 bases between the two germline ends. The DNA for the CDR3 is TGTGCCAGTAGTATGGGGAGGCAACCAGGAAACACCATATATTTT. Protein sequence: CASSMGRQPGNTIYF.

In its sample, this clone was seen once. The DNA for the CDR3 is TGTGCCAGCAGCCCGCAGGCAGGGTCGGGGAGGGATACGCAGTATTTT. Translated, it gives CASSPQAGSGRDTQYF. The chain joins TRBV5-6 to TRBJ2-3, with D perhaps TRBD2 (6 bases). The V gene's germline CDR1 is SGHDT and CDR2 YYEEEE. The CDR3 runs to 16 residues. V was trimmed by 4 bases and J by 6 bases, leaving 21 bases between them. The full variable domain, completed using reference TRBV5-6 and TRBJ2-3, is DAGVTQSPTHLIKTRGQQVTLRCSPKSGHDTVSWYQQALGQGPQFIFQYYEEEERQRGNFPDRFSGHQFPNYSSELNVNALLLGDSALYLCASSPQAGSGRDTQYFGPGTRLTVL.

V usage is TRBV2 and J usage is TRBJ2-1, with 13 bases fitting TRBD2. CDR1 and CDR2 from the germline V gene are SNHLY and FYNNEI. After removal of 6 bases from V and 2 bases from J, the junction contained 7 bases not matched to a gene. The CDR3 consists of 17 residues. CDR3 DNA sequence: TGTGCCAGCAGCGGCGGACTAGCGGGAGTGCCCTACAATGAGCAGTTCTTC. This gives the protein CASSGGLAGVPYNEQFF.

V gene TRBV7-9 combines with J gene TRBJ1-2, with 8 bases that match TRBD1. Trimming took 1 base from V and 2 from J; bases not matched to a gene: 3. The CDR3 extends over 15 amino acids. Germline V gene data show CDR1 as SEHNR and CDR2 as FQNEAQ (reference sequence). The chain's CDR3 is CASSLGTGRNYGYTF. CDR3 DNA sequence: TGTGCCAGCAGCTTAGGGACAGGGAGGAACTATGGCTACACCTTC.

This rearrangement joins TRBV5-1 to TRBJ1-3; D is ambiguous. This CDR3 is 12 amino acids long. V was cut by 3 bases and J by 9 bases, with 10 bases left in between. The V gene's germline CDR1 is SGHRS and CDR2 YFSETQ. The CDR3 nucleotides read TGCGCCAGCAGCTCCCCCCCGGGCACCATATATTTT. Its translation is CASSSPPGTIYF. Drawing the rest from reference TRBV5-1 and TRBJ1-3, the complete variable domain is KAGVTQTPRYLIKTRGQQVTLSCSPISGHRSVSWYQQTPGQGLQFLFEYFSETQRNKGNFPGRFSGRQFSNSRSEMNVSTLELGDSALYLCASSSPPGTIYFGEGSWLTVV.

This clone has more than one count but fewer than ten. The rearrangement uses TRBV19 and TRBJ2-5, with 7 nucleotides matching TRBD2. V shed 3 bases and J 9 bases; nucleotides not matched to a gene: 4. CDR3 length: 12 residues. Germline CDR1 reads LNHDA; CDR2 reads SQIVND (reference sequence). The CDR3 loop reads CASSIQGGAQYF. CDR3 nucleotides: TGTGCCAGTAGTATTCAGGGAGGGGCCCAGTACTTC.

This clone was seen just once. The V call is TRBV28, the J call TRBJ2-7; D is possibly TRBD2 (6 bases). The V gene's germline CDR1 is MDHEN and CDR2 SYDVKM. The CDR3 extends over 13 amino acids. Trimming took 5 bases from V and 2 from J, leaving 10 bases between them. CDR3 in DNA: TGTGCCAGCAGTGGGACGGGGGCCTACGAGCAGTACTTC. Its translation is CASSGTGAYEQYF.

V gene TRBV2 combines with J gene TRBJ1-5; 9 nucleotides match TRBD1. J lost 6 bases, V lost 2 bases, and 5 bases had no gene match. CDR1 and CDR2 (germline): SNHLY, FYNNEI. This CDR3 comprises 15 residues. The CDR3 DNA is TGTGCCAGCAGTGAACAGGGACAGGGAACTCAGCCCCAGCATTTT. Translating gives CASSEQGQGTQPQHF.